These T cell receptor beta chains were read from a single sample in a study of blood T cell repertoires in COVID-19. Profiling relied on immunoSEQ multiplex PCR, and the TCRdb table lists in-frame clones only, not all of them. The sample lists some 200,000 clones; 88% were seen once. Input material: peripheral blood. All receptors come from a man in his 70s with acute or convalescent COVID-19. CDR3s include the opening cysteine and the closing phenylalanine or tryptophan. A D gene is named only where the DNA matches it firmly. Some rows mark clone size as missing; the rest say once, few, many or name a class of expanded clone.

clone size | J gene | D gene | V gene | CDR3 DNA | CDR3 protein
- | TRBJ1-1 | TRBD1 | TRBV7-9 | TGTGCCAGCAGACCCGGGACAGGGAACACTGAAGCTTTCTTT | CASRPGTGNTEAFF
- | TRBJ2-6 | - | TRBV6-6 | TGTGCCAGCACCATTGGGACTCTCTCTGGGGCCAACGTCCTGACTTTC | CASTIGTLSGANVLTF
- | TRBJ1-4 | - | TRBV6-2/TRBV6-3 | TGTGCCAGCAGTTCCCTGAAGACAGGTCGAAAACTGTTTTTT | CASSSLKTGRKLFF
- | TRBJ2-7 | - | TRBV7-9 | TGTGCCAGCAGCTCCGAGGAGGTAAAGCAGTACTTC | CASSSEEVKQYF
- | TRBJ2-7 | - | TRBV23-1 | TGCGCCAGCAGTCCCCAAACTGGCTACGAGCAGTACTTC | CASSPQTGYEQYF
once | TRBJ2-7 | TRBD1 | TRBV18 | TGTGCCAGCTCAGCCGGGACAGGGAAATTCATAGGACAAAGACTTTACGAGCAGTACTTC | CASSAGTGKFIGQRLYEQYF
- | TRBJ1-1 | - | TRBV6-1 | TGTGCCAGCACCACAGGGCCGAACACTGAAGCTTTCTTT | CASTTGPNTEAFF
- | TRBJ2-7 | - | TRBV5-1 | TGCGCCAGCAGCTATAAACAGGCCTCAGGCTACGAGCAGTACTTC | CASSYKQASGYEQYF
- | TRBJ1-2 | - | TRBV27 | TGTGCCAGCGGCCATTTGGACAACGGCTACACCTTC | CASGHLDNGYTF
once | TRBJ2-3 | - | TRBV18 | TGTGCCAGCTCGGGGGCGGCTAGCACAGATACGCAGTATTTT | CASSGAASTDTQYF
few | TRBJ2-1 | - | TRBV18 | TGTGCCAGCTCACCGGGGCGGAGCTCCTACAATGAGCAGTTCTTC | CASSPGRSSYNEQFF
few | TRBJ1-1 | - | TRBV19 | TGTGCCAGTAGTAAACAGGGCGACACTGAAGCTTTCTTT | CASSKQGDTEAFF
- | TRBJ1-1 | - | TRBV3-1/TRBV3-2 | TGTGCCAGCAGTCTTGTGGGGGGGCTTAGTGCTGAAGCTTTCTTT | CASSLVGGLSAEAFF
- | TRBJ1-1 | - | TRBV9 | TGTGCCAGCAGCACACAAGGGGGTATCGGGGACACTGAAGCTTTCTTT | CASSTQGGIGDTEAFF
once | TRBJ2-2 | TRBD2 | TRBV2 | TGTGCCAGCAGTGTATTAGCGGGAGACACCGGGGAGCTGTTTTTT | CASSVLAGDTGELFF
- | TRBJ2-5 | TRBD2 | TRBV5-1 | TGCGCCAGCAGCTTGTCGGCTAGCGGGGGTGGTCCCCAGTACTTC | CASSLSASGGGPQYF
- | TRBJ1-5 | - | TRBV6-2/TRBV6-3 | TGTGCCAGCAGTTACTCTTGGGGCGCCAATCAGCCCCAGCATTTT | CASSYSWGANQPQHF
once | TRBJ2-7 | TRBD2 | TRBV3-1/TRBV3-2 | TGTGCCAGCCGACTGACTAGCGGGAACCCCGAGCAGTACTTC | CASRLTSGNPEQYF
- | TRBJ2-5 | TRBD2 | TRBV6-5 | TGTGCCAGCAACAGACTAGCCCGGGAGACCCAGTACTTC | CASNRLARETQYF
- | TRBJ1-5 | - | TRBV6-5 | TGTGCCAGCAGTTACGGGCAGTTCAATCAGCCCCAGCATTTT | CASSYGQFNQPQHF
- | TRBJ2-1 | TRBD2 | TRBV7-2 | TGTGCCAGCAGCTTATTAGCGGGAGGGCCCTACAATGAGCAGTTCTTC | CASSLLAGGPYNEQFF
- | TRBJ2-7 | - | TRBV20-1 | TGCAGTGCTAGTCCGGTCGATGGAGGAAGGGCCTACGAGCAGTACTTC | CSASPVDGGRAYEQYF
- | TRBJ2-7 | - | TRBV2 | TGTGCCAGCAGTGAGATAAGGAGGCAGCACGAGCAGTACTTC | CASSEIRRQHEQYF
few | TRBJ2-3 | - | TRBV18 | TGTGCCAGCTCCCTTCGACAGGTTAGCACAGATACGCAGTATTTT | CASSLRQVSTDTQYF
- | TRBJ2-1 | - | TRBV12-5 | TGTGCTAGTGGTTTGTCTCTTTCCCAGAATGAGCAGTTCTTC | CASGLSLSQNEQFF
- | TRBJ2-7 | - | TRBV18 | TGTGCCAGCTCACCGGCAGGGGGGCTCGAGCAGTACTTC | CASSPAGGLEQYF
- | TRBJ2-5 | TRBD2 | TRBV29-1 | TGCAGCGCAATACGGACTAGCGGGATTAAAGAGACCCAGTACTTC | CSAIRTSGIKETQYF
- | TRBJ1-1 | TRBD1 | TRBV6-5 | TGTGCCAGCAGCCGGGGACAGGGGGAAGCTTTCTTT | CASSRGQGEAFF
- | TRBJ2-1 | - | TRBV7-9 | TGTGCCAGCAGCTTGGGGCTGTTCGATGAGCAGTTCTTC | CASSLGLFDEQFF
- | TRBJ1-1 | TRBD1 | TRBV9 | TGTGCCAGCAGCGTCGTTCCCGGGACAGGGGCCGGAGCTTTCTTT | CASSVVPGTGAGAFF
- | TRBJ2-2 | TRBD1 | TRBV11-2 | TGTGCCAGCAGCCCTAAGGGACAGGGGAGCACCGGGGAGCTGTTTTTT | CASSPKGQGSTGELFF
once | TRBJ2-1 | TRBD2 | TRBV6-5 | TGTGCCAGCAGTTACTCGACTAGCGGAACCAATGAGCAGTTCTTC | CASSYSTSGTNEQFF
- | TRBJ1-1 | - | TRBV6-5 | TGTGCCAGCAGTTACCAGGCAGGGAACACTGAAGCTTTCTTT | CASSYQAGNTEAFF
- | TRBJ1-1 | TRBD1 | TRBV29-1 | TGCAGCGTTGCAACAGGGGAATTTATGAACACTGAAGCTTTCTTT | CSVATGEFMNTEAFF
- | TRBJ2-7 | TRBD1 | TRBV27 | TGTGCCAGCAGCGACAGGGAGAGCGAGCAGTACTTC | CASSDRESEQYF
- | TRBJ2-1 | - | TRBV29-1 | TGCAGCGTTGATGGTACTCGCGGGACTGACGAGCAGTTCTTC | CSVDGTRGTDEQFF
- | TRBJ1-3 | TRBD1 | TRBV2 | TGTGCCAGCAGTGGACAGGGTTCCCCTGGAAACACCATATATTTT | CASSGQGSPGNTIYF
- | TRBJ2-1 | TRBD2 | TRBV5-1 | TGCGCCAGCAGCTCGGGGACTAGCGGGAGTAATGAGCAGTTCTTC | CASSSGTSGSNEQFF
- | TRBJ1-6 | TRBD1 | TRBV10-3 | TGTGCCTCCGGGACAGCCTATAATTCACCCCTCCACTTT | CASGTAYNSPLHF
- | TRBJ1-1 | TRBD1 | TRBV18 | TGTGCCAGCTCACCACCGAAGGGGGCGGGAGCTTTCTTT | CASSPPKGAGAFF
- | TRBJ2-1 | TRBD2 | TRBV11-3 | TGTGCCAGCAGCTTAGGGACTAGCGGGACCTATGAGCAGTTCTTC | CASSLGTSGTYEQFF
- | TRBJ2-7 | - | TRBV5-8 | TGTGCCAGCACCACACAACCCTCGTCGTCCGAGCAGTACTTC | CASTTQPSSSEQYF
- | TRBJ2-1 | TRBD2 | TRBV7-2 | TGTGCCAGCAGTCCAACTAGCGGGAGGAATGAGCAGTTCTTC | CASSPTSGRNEQFF
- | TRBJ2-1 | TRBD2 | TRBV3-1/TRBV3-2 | TGTGCCAGCAGCCACCCGGGAGGGAACTACAATGAGCAGTTCTTC | CASSHPGGNYNEQFF
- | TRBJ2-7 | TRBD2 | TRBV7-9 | TGTGCCAGCAGCCGGATCTGGCTAGCGGACTCCTACGAGCAGTACTTC | CASSRIWLADSYEQYF
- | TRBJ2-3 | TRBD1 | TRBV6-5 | TGTGCCAGCACCAAATCCCCCGGGGGACAGGGGGAGTATTTT | CASTKSPGGQGEYF
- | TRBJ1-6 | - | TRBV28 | TGTGCCAGCGGAACGGACAGCTATTCACCCCTCCACTTT | CASGTDSYSPLHF
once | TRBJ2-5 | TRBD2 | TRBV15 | TGTGCCACCAGCAGAGTGAGGACTAGCGGGACTAATCATGAGACCCAGTACTTC | CATSRVRTSGTNHETQYF
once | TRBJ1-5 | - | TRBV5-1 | TGCGCCAGCAGCTTGGGGGGGCCTAATCAGCCCCAGCATTTT | CASSLGGPNQPQHF